A single sample gave rise to the 18 T cell receptor beta chains below, sequenced in a study of patients and donors after allogeneic stem cell transplantation. TCRdb recomputed calls from the RT-PCR reads with MiXCR, one row per CDR3 protein. This sample yields approximately 250,000 distinct CDR3 sequences, of which over 12% are seen a single time; around 10% belongs to the top ten. The sample comprised blood, either unsorted or a sorted T cell fraction (not recorded which). The receptors derive from a human donor who was either an allogeneic HSCT recipient or a stem cell or donor lymphocyte infusion donor (not recorded which). It is not recorded whose cells these are; they may come from a transplant donor.

This clonotype was seen repeatedly, ten times or more. This rearrangement joins TRBV4-2 to TRBJ1-5; a possible D gene is TRBD1 (5 bases). This CDR3 has 16 residues. Germline CDR1 reads LGHNA; CDR2 reads YNFKEQ. V shed 0 bases and J shed 6 bases, with 15 bases lying between them. CDR3 nucleotide sequence: TGTGCCAGCAGCCAAGACGGAGCCGGACATGTTCAGCCCCAGCATTTT. This sequence encodes CASSQDGAGHVQPQHF.

V is TRBV4-3 and J is TRBJ1-6; D unclear. Germline V gives CDR1 LGHNA, CDR2 YSLEER. Trimming pared 0 bases from V and 5 bases from J, leaving 11 bases between. There are 16 residues in the CDR3. Here the CDR3 reads CASSQEGGSHNSPLHF. In DNA form, the CDR3 reads TGCGCCAGCAGCCAAGAAGGCGGGTCCCATAATTCACCCCTCCACTTT.

This clonotype was counted between two and nine times. The chain uses TRBV5-6 and TRBJ1-2; D is ambiguous. The V end was cut by 4 bases, the J end by 10 bases, with 17 bases between. This CDR3 is 13 amino acids long. CDR1 SGHDT and CDR2 YYEEEE come from the germline V gene. The CDR3 sequence is CASSPGGRADYTF. The CDR3 region has the DNA TGTGCCAGCAGCCCTGGTGGGCGGGCGGACTACACCTTC.

The chain is built from TRBV21-1 and TRBJ2-5; TRBD1, the table's D call, lacks a check against the DNA. TRBV21-1 is annotated as a pseudogene. The CDR3 loop spans 16 amino acids. The CDR3: CASSILGQGAEETQYF. The CDR3 nucleotides are TGTGCCAGCAGCATCCTTGGACAGGGGGCGGAAGAGACCCAGTACTTC.

The genes are TRBV11-2 and TRBJ1-3; D is unresolved. The CDR3 covers 13 residues. CDR1 is SGHAT, CDR2 FQNNGV, per germline. V was cut by 5 bases and J by 3 bases, with 8 bases left in between. The CDR3 protein is CASSPGLGNTIYF. For the CDR3, the DNA is TGTGCCAGCAGCCCCGGACTTGGAAACACCATATATTTT.

The chain carries TRBV18 and TRBJ1-6, with D unresolved. V lost 3 bases to trimming and J lost 6 bases, with 12 bases between them. The CDR3 has 15 amino acids. The V gene's germline CDR1 is KGHSH and CDR2 LQKENI. The DNA for the CDR3 is TGTGCCAGCTCACCCGTTGACGGTTTTAATTCACCCCTCCACTTT. Translated: CASSPVDGFNSPLHF.

The genes are TRBV7-2 and TRBJ1-5, with D unclear. This CDR3 is 14 amino acids long. CDR1 is SGHTA, CDR2 FQGNSA, per germline. V lost 4 bases, J lost 9 bases, and 16 bases lay in between. Here the CDR3 DNA reads TGTGCCAGCAGCTCGGGGAGGCCCCCGGTGCCCCAGCATTTT. It encodes CASSSGRPPVPQHF.

This clonotype was detected a few times. The rearrangement links TRBV12-3 or TRBV12-4 to TRBJ2-3; D may be TRBD2 (6 bases). Trimming removed 5 bases from V and 3 bases from J, with 12 bases in between. The CDR3 spans 14 residues. CDR3 sequence: CASSVSGGTDTQYF. The CDR3 DNA reads as TGTGCCAGCAGTGTTAGTGGGGGGACAGATACGCAGTATTTT.

This clonotype occurred a few times. The chain links TRBV29-1 to TRBJ2-7; 11 nucleotides align to TRBD2. This CDR3 spans 15 amino acids. The V gene's germline CDR1 is SQVTM and CDR2 ANQGSEA. The trim removed 6 bases at V and 1 base at J, leaving 8 bases unmatched. The CDR3 bases are TGCAGCGTATTCACCGGACTAGCGGGTTCCTACGAGCAGTACTTC. Residues: CSVFTGLAGSYEQYF.

V and J are TRBV5-1 and TRBJ1-4; D gene uncertain. Between the trimmed V and J ends, which lost 4 bases and 11 bases, there was a span of 15 bases. Germline-derived CDR1 and CDR2 are SGHRS and YFSETQ. The CDR3 extends over 13 amino acids. CDR3 amino acids: CASSRREGEKLFF. CDR3 nucleotide sequence: TGCGCCAGCAGCCGAAGAGAGGGCGAGAAACTGTTTTTT.

This sequence joins TRBV11-1 and TRBJ2-7; D is undetermined. Trimming stripped 3 bases from V and 4 bases from J, with 10 bases between. The CDR3 totals 13 residues. Germline loops: CDR1 SGHAT, CDR2 FQDESV (reference sequence). The CDR3 coding sequence is TGTGCCAGCAGCTTCCAGGAACGATACGAGCAGTACTTC. It is translated as CASSFQERYEQYF. The full variable domain, completed using reference TRBV11-1 and TRBJ2-7, is EAEVAQSPRYKITEKSQAVAFWCDPISGHATLYWYRQILGQGPELLVQFQDESVVDDSQLPKDRFSAERLKGVDSTLKIQPAELGDSAMYLCASSFQERYEQYFGPGTRLTVT.

This clonotype showed up just a few times. V usage is TRBV4-1 and J usage is TRBJ2-7; D is unresolved. Trimming cost V 1 base and J 3 bases, with 10 bases left between them. This CDR3 contains 14 residues. Germline loops: CDR1 MGHRA, CDR2 YSYEKL. CDR3 coding DNA: TGCGCCAGCAGCCAAGCAAGACTTGACTACGAGCAGTACTTC. Translated: CASSQARLDYEQYF.

This clonotype was found a few times. The rearrangement joins TRBV10-3 to TRBJ2-7; TRBD2 matches 8 bases. After removal of 5 bases from V and 0 bases from J, the junction contained 3 bases not matched to a gene. In germline, CDR1 is ENHRY, CDR2 SYGVKD. The CDR3 contains 14 residues. As DNA, the CDR3 is TGTGCCATCAGTACGGGGGGGAGCTCCTACGAGCAGTACTTC. This gives the protein CAISTGGSSYEQYF.

This clonotype was seen a handful of times. The chain carries TRBV5-1 and TRBJ1-4; D gene uncertain. Trimming pared 4 bases from V and 1 base from J, leaving 11 bases between. This CDR3 comprises 15 residues. The germline V gene encodes CDR1 SGHRS and CDR2 YFSETQ. CDR3 sequence (DNA): TGCGCCAGCAGCGGCGGATGGGGAACTAATGAAAAACTGTTTTTT. This sequence encodes CASSGGWGTNEKLFF.

The chain has TRBV3-1 and TRBJ1-2; TRBD1 aligns across 7 bases. Unmatched junction bases numbered 9, after V lost 7 bases and J lost 7 bases. CDR1 is LGHDT, CDR2 YNNKEL, per germline (reference sequence). This CDR3 is 13 amino acids long. The DNA of the CDR3 is TGTGCCAGCACCGGAGACAGGGTTGGTGGCTACACCTTC. Amino acid sequence: CASTGDRVGGYTF.

As to this clonotype: A much more abundant neighbour one base away suggests this may be a read error. The V call is TRBV3-1, the J call TRBJ2-4; TRBD2 aligns across 10 bases. The V and J ends lost 0 bases and 2 bases, in that order; junction bases with no gene match: 16. CDR1 and CDR2 from the germline V gene are LGHDT and YNNKEL (reference sequence). This CDR3 is built from 21 residues. Here the CDR3 DNA reads TGTGCCAGCAGCCAAGATCTGTGGGCTAGCGGGGGCCCGGTAACCAAAAACATTCAGTACTTC. It translates to CASSQDLWASGGPVTKNIQYF.

The table lists this clonotype with a few counts. The chain combines TRBV5-4 with TRBJ1-1; the D gene is possibly TRBD1 (5 bases). The CDR3 loop spans 16 amino acids. The V and J ends lost 0 bases and 0 bases respectively, with 12 bases between them. Germline CDR1 and CDR2: SGHNT and YYREEE (reference sequence). CDR3 sequence reads: CASSLGDQGMNTEAFF. CDR3 sequence (DNA): TGTGCCAGCAGCTTGGGGGATCAGGGTATGAACACTGAAGCTTTCTTT. The full variable domain, with the rest looked up from reference TRBV5-4 and TRBJ1-1, is ETGVTQSPTHLIKTRGQQVTLRCSSQSGHNTVSWYQQALGQGPQFIFQYYREEENGRGNFPPRFSGLQFPNYSSELNVNALELDDSALYLCASSLGDQGMNTEAFFGQGTRLTVV.

The chain couples TRBV18 to TRBJ2-7, with D perhaps matching TRBD1 (6 bases). Deletions cut 1 base from V and 2 bases from J, with 15 bases between. The CDR3 runs to 16 residues. CDR1 and CDR2 (germline): KGHSH, LQKENI. CDR3 sequence reads: CASSPRQAPDPYEQYF. CDR3 nucleotides: TGTGCCAGCTCACCACGACAGGCCCCCGACCCCTACGAGCAGTACTTC.